The clone carrying this T cell receptor beta chain appeared many times. The record originates from a study of T cell repertoires in cytomegalovirus infection. TCRdb redid the calling of the reads with MiXCR, one entry per CDR3 protein. The data show tens of thousands of distinct CDR3 sequences, with 3.5% to 4% seen just once and less than 25% held by the top ten. Trimming removed 3 bases at V and 5 bases at J, with 19 bases between. The germline V gene has CDR1 SGHTA and CDR2 FQGNSA. The CDR3 is made up of 16 amino acids. This receptor was identified in a human donor in good health (CMV status not recorded). Some clones in this sample may be carry-over from other donors' samples. The sample was PBMCs. The gene calls are TRBV7-2 and TRBJ1-1; possibly TRBD1 for D (6 bases). The CDR3 here is CASSFSSGQGRTEAFF. CDR3 DNA: TGTGCCAGCAGCTTCAGCTCCGGCCAGGGGAGAACTGAAGCTTTCTTT.